The 23 T cell receptor beta chains below were found in one sample sequenced in a study of blood T cell repertoires in COVID-19. Clones were sequenced by immunoSEQ multiplex PCR, and TCRdb holds only the in-frame ones, with some missing. The sample carries about 150,000 clones, about 82% recorded once. Sequencing used peripheral blood. These receptors all stem from a woman of 80 years or more with COVID-19, enrolled during active disease.

J is TRBJ1-2 and V is TRBV2; 8 bases align to TRBD1. This CDR3 has 16 residues. Germline V gene data show CDR1 as SNHLY and CDR2 as FYNNEI. V shed 4 bases and J 2 bases; nucleotides not matched to a gene: 9. The CDR3 loop is CASSGGIRDRNYGYTF. CDR3 bases: TGTGCCAGCAGTGGGGGGATCCGGGACAGGAACTATGGCTACACCTTC.

The chain has TRBV3-1 (or the pseudogene TRBV3-2) and TRBJ2-7, with TRBD1 matching over 11 bases. The CDR3 runs 14 residues. V lost 2 bases to trimming and J lost 6 bases; unmatched junction nucleotides: 3. Germline lookup yields CDR1 LGHDT and CDR2 YNNKEL (reference sequence). CDR3 DNA sequence: TGTGCCAGCAGCCAAATGGACAGGGGGCTCGAGCAGTACTTC. Amino acids: CASSQMDRGLEQYF.

The CDR3, as DNA: TGTGCCACCGACACATCAACGGGGAGGGGGGTAGCTTTCTTT. Translation: CATDTSTGRGVAFF. The chain joins TRBV6-5 to TRBJ1-1; a possible D gene is TRBD1 (6 bases). The V end lost 10 bases, the J end lost 10 bases, and 25 bases lay between the germline ends. CDR1 is MNHEY and CDR2 is SVGAGI in the germline V gene. The CDR3 consists of 14 residues.

The count of this clone is one. This chain connects TRBV5-5 to TRBJ1-6; 9 bases align to TRBD1. The CDR3 loop spans 15 amino acids. The V gene's germline CDR1 is SGHKS and CDR2 YYEKEE (reference sequence). Unmatched junction bases numbered 4, after V lost 3 bases and J lost 6 bases. As DNA, the CDR3 is TGTGCCAGCAGCTGGCAGACAGGGGGTAATTCACCCCTCCACTTT. Translation gives CASSWQTGGNSPLHF.

This clone is a singleton in its sample. The chain couples TRBV2 to TRBJ2-5, with 13 bases fitting TRBD2. CDR1 and CDR2 (germline): SNHLY, FYNNEI. CDR3 length: 15 amino acids. J lost 4 bases, V lost 6 bases, and 5 bases had no gene match. CDR3 nucleotide sequence: TGTGCCAGCAGCCAGGGACTAGCGGGGATAGAGACCCAGTACTTC. Amino acid sequence: CASSQGLAGIETQYF.

The chain joins TRBV7-9 to TRBJ2-3; D not certain. CDR3 size: 12 residues. V shed 2 bases and J shed 4 bases, with 4 bases lying between them. CDR1 and CDR2 from the germline V gene are SEHNR and FQNEAQ (reference sequence). The CDR3 protein is CASSLSSDTQYF. The CDR3 coding sequence is TGTGCCAGCAGCTTATCTTCAGATACGCAGTATTTT.

This clone was seen a few times. The chain uses TRBV13 and TRBJ1-1, with a tentative D call TRBD1 (5 bases). V gave up 3 bases and J gave up 7 bases, with 9 bases separating them. In germline, CDR1 is PRHDT, CDR2 FYEKMQ (reference sequence). The CDR3 is 12 residues long. CDR3 DNA sequence: TGTGCCAGCAGCTTGCCGGGGGGTGAAGCTTTCTTT. Translating gives CASSLPGGEAFF. Using reference TRBV13 and TRBJ1-1 for the parts outside the CDR3, the full variable domain is AAGVIQSPRHLIKEKRETATLKCYPIPRHDTVYWYQQGPGQDPQFLISFYEKMQSDKGSIPDRFSAQQFSDYHSELNMSSLELGDSALYFCASSLPGGEAFFGQGTRLTVV.

The chain combines TRBV5-3 with TRBJ1-1, with D tentatively TRBD1 (6 bases). TRBV5-3 is an ORF; its function is uncertain. Trimming removed 3 bases from V and 3 bases from J, with 12 bases in between. The CDR3 covers 14 residues. The CDR3 is CARSYLGGYTEAFF. CDR3 coding DNA: TGTGCCAGAAGCTATTTAGGGGGATACACTGAAGCTTTCTTT.

The genes are TRBV19 and TRBJ2-1, with TRBD2 matching 12 bases. Trimming cost V 7 bases and J 0 bases; bases outside gene matches: 19. The germline CDR1 and CDR2 sequences are LNHDA and SQIVND (reference sequence). The CDR3 covers 21 residues. The CDR3 DNA sequence: TGTGCCAGTAAAGGGGGAGAACTAGCGGGAGGCCTTCGAAGCTCCTACAATGAGCAGTTCTTC. It codes for CASKGGELAGGLRSSYNEQFF. Filled out from reference TRBV19 and TRBJ2-1, the complete variable domain reads DGGITQSPKYLFRKEGQNVTLSCEQNLNHDAMYWYRQDPGQGLRLIYYSQIVNDFQKGDIAEGYSVSREKKESFPLTVTSAQKNPTAFYLCASKGGELAGGLRSSYNEQFFGPGTRLTVL.

This chain links TRBV2 with TRBJ2-6; D gene uncertain. V lost 8 bases to trimming and J lost 0 bases, with 8 bases between them. The CDR3 totals 14 residues. In germline, CDR1 is SNHLY, CDR2 FYNNEI. CDR3 nucleotides: TGTGCCAGCGCGCAATACTCTGGGGCCAACGTCCTGACTTTC. Its translation is CASAQYSGANVLTF.

The count of this clone is one. This sequence joins TRBV9 and TRBJ2-6; 9 nucleotides align to TRBD1. This CDR3 region has 16 residues. Looked up from germline, CDR1 is SGDLS and CDR2 is YYNGEE. J was trimmed by 4 bases and V by 6 bases; bases with no gene match: 8. CDR3 nucleotides: TGTGCCAGCACTAACAGGGGGCAAGCCGGGGCCAACGTCCTGACTTTC. Protein sequence: CASTNRGQAGANVLTF.

The sample holds one count of this clone. The J gene is TRBJ2-2, the V gene TRBV19, with D maybe TRBD1 (6 bases). V was trimmed by 6 bases and J by 5 bases, leaving 13 bases between them. The CDR3 consists of 14 residues. The germline gives CDR1 LNHDA, CDR2 SQIVND (reference sequence). The chain's CDR3 is CASSLRGSTGELFF. The CDR3 DNA follows: TGTGCCAGTAGCCTCAGGGGATCTACCGGGGAGCTGTTTTTT.

This chain uses TRBV5-1 with TRBJ1-1, with D possibly TRBD1 on 6 matching bases. This CDR3 is 14 amino acids long. The germline V gene has CDR1 SGHRS and CDR2 YFSETQ. Trimming removed 4 bases from V and 0 bases from J, with 10 bases in between. CDR3 nucleotides: TGCGCCAGCAGCCGGGACACCATGAACACTGAAGCTTTCTTT. This codes for CASSRDTMNTEAFF. The whole variable domain, remainder taken from reference TRBV5-1 and TRBJ1-1, is KAGVTQTPRYLIKTRGQQVTLSCSPISGHRSVSWYQQTPGQGLQFLFEYFSETQRNKGNFPGRFSGRQFSNSRSEMNVSTLELGDSALYLCASSRDTMNTEAFFGQGTRLTVV.

Points on this clone: Other DNA sequences in the same sample also yield this CDR3. This chain uses TRBV5-6 with TRBJ2-7; D gene ambiguous. V shed 0 bases and J shed 0 bases, with 4 bases lying between them. This CDR3 region has 13 residues. Germline-derived CDR1 and CDR2 are SGHDT and YYEEEE. CDR3 region: CASSLASSYEQYF. The CDR3 DNA reads TGTGCCAGCAGCTTGGCGAGCTCCTACGAGCAGTACTTC.

The chain has TRBV5-1 and TRBJ2-5, with a possible D match to TRBD1 (5 bases). There are 14 residues in the CDR3. The germline CDR1 and CDR2 sequences are SGHRS and YFSETQ. Trimming took 0 bases from V and 5 from J, leaving 11 bases between them. Written as DNA, the CDR3 is TGCGCCAGCAGCTTGGCTGGGGCGAGGGAGACCCAGTACTTC. Protein product: CASSLAGARETQYF.

The rearrangement joins TRBV6-5 to TRBJ2-2, with D unclear. The V gene lost 7 bases and the J gene lost 13 bases, with 19 bases spanning the gap. Germline CDR1 and CDR2: MNHEY and SVGAGI. The CDR3 contains 13 residues. This chain's CDR3 is CASKPYRLNALFF. CDR3 bases: TGTGCCAGCAAGCCGTATCGCTTGAATGCGCTGTTTTTT.

A note on this clone: The sample holds other DNA sequences that translate to the same CDR3. The rearrangement joins TRBV19 to TRBJ1-2; 9 positions agree with TRBD1. CDR1 is LNHDA and CDR2 is SQIVND in the germline V gene (reference sequence). V trimming: 7 bases; J trimming: 7 bases; junction bases outside the gene matches: 7. The CDR3 is made up of 13 amino acids. The DNA for the CDR3 is TGTGCCAGTACCCCCCGGGACAGGGTTGGCTACACCTTC. Its protein is CASTPRDRVGYTF.

This clone was detected only a few times. V and J are TRBV3-1 (or the pseudogene TRBV3-2) and TRBJ1-6, with 9 bases fitting TRBD1. J lost 9 bases, V lost 1 base, and 4 bases had no gene match. Germline V lookup: CDR1 LGHDT, CDR2 YNNKEL (reference sequence). This CDR3 contains 15 residues. DNA of the CDR3: TGTGCCAGCAGCCAAGGGACAGGGGTTGGTTCACCCCTCCACTTT. It yields the protein CASSQGTGVGSPLHF.

The chain recombines TRBV7-3 with TRBJ2-1; 9 bases are shared with TRBD2. This CDR3 has 16 amino acids. From germline, CDR1 is SGHTA and CDR2 FQGTGA. V gave up 5 bases and J gave up 0 bases; unmatched junction bases: 5. The CDR3 region has the DNA TGTGCCAGCAGCCCTAGCGGGACCCGCTCCTACAATGAGCAGTTCTTC. Amino acid sequence: CASSPSGTRSYNEQFF.

This rearrangement joins TRBV5-1 to TRBJ2-5; TRBD2 is a possible D gene (6 bases). The V gene lost 4 bases and the J gene lost 4 bases, with 17 bases spanning the gap. CDR1 SGHRS and CDR2 YFSETQ come from the germline V gene. The CDR3 length is 15 residues. CDR3 residues: CASSPGTHLPETQYF. The CDR3 DNA follows: TGCGCCAGCAGCCCCGGGACTCACCTACCAGAGACCCAGTACTTC.

The chain employs TRBV10-3 and TRBJ1-6; D remains unclear. Germline-derived CDR1 and CDR2 are ENHRY and SYGVKD. This CDR3 comprises 13 residues. With 2 bases removed from V and 8 bases from J, the gap between germline ends came to 7 bases. The CDR3 sequence is CAISEGGDSPLHF. CDR3 nucleotides: TGTGCCATCAGTGAGGGAGGTGATTCACCCCTCCACTTT.

V usage is TRBV18 and J usage is TRBJ2-5; D remains unclear. Germline-derived CDR1 and CDR2 are KGHSH and LQKENI. V lost 2 bases and J lost 1, with 5 bases in between. The CDR3 contains 13 residues. CDR3 protein: CASSPGIQETQYF. The CDR3 nucleotides are TGTGCCAGCTCACCAGGCATCCAAGAGACCCAGTACTTC.

This clone was detected once. Additional DNA sequences in this sample encode the identical CDR3. The chain has TRBV5-1 and TRBJ2-7; the match to TRBD2 covers 7 bases. This CDR3 region has 15 residues. V was clipped by 3 bases and J by 5 bases; unmatched bases: 11. CDR1 is SGHRS, CDR2 YFSETQ, per germline. The CDR3 region is CASSSRQGGRDEQYF. The CDR3 coding sequence is TGCGCCAGCAGCTCACGTCAGGGAGGGCGGGACGAGCAGTACTTC. Together with reference TRBV5-1 and TRBJ2-7, the CDR3 gives the full variable domain: KAGVTQTPRYLIKTRGQQVTLSCSPISGHRSVSWYQQTPGQGLQFLFEYFSETQRNKGNFPGRFSGRQFSNSRSEMNVSTLELGDSALYLCASSSRQGGRDEQYFGPGTRLTVT.